This T cell receptor beta chain appears in the sequencing data of a study of cytomegalovirus exposure and HLA in healthy donors. On this clone: The antigen remains undetermined.

The CDR3 loop spans 14 amino acids. Trimming took off 5 bases at V and 0 bases at J, with 7 bases between the two ends. Germline CDR1 is SNHLY and CDR2 is FYNNEI. Study conclusions and caveats: It was assumed in the presence/absence analyses that sequencing depth was roughly uniform across donors.

The PCR was carried out with 60 Vbeta primers and 13 Jbeta primers. Data came from immunoSEQ multiplex PCR; TCRdb stores just in-frame clones and leaves some out. This table lists 60,000 to 85,000 clones. This receptor was identified in a man in his fifties in good health and CMV-seropositive. The chain uses TRBV2 and TRBJ2-2; no reliable D call. The sample was PBMCs. The CDR3 DNA follows: TGTGCCAGCAGTTGGGCGACGAACACCGGGGAGCTGTTTTTT. Amino acids: CASSWATNTGELFF.